This T cell receptor beta chain was retrieved from a study of T cells in Graves' hyperthyroidism and ophthalmopathy. Study findings and constraints: Ophthalmopathy cases were set apart from stable hyperthyroidism by a 13 V-J model.

This clonotype was recorded at least ten times. Antigen unknown. Looked up from germline, CDR1 is MNHEY and CDR2 is SVGAGI. Deletions cut 1 base from V and 0 bases from J, with 13 bases between. The length of the CDR3 is 16 residues. Amplified TCR beta CDR3 regions came from RNA transcripts. Researchers ran a first-round RT-PCR on the TCR CDR3 using the HTBI primer set. Using its own MiXCR run on the multiplex PCR reads, TCRdb lists one record per CDR3 protein. The sample includes 250,000 to 400,000 distinct CDR3 sequences, approximately 13% seen only once; the top ten take roughly 33%. The TCR comes from a woman between 40 and 55 years old with Graves' ophthalmopathy. V is TRBV6-5 and J is TRBJ2-7; TRBD2 might be the D (7 bases). Sequenced sample: blood. The CDR3 DNA is TGTGCCAGCAGTTACTACCGGGGGGCCAACTCCTACGAGCAGTACTTC. Translating gives CASSYYRGANSYEQYF.